Listed here is a single T cell receptor (beta chain). Germline CDR1 reads SGHRS; CDR2 reads YFSETQ. There are 16 residues in the CDR3. V was pared by 4 bases and J by 0 bases, with 10 bases of the junction left unmatched. Assay used: immunoSEQ multiplex PCR; TCRdb lists only in-frame clones, some missing. The sample shows 200,000 to 300,000 clones, 84% of them seen only once. The sample is drawn from a study of blood T cell repertoires in COVID-19. The sample taken for sequencing was peripheral blood. This chain connects TRBV5-1 to TRBJ2-7; TRBD1 agrees at 7 bases. The TCR comes from a woman in her thirties or forties who had recovered from COVID-19. The CDR3 protein is CASSARRDRDSYEQYF. CDR3 sequence (DNA): TGCGCCAGCAGCGCACGTAGGGACAGAGACTCCTACGAGCAGTACTTC.